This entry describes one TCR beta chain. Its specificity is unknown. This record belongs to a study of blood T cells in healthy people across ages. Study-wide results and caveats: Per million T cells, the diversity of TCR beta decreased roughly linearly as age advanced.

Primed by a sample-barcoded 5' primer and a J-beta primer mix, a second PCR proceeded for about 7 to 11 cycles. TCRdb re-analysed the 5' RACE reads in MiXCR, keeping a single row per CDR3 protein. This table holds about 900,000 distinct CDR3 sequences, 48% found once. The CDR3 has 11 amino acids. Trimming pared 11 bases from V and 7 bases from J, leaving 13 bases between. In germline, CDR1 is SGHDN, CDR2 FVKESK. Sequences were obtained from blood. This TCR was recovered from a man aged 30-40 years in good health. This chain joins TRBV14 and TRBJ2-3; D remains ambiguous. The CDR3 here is CASNTQNTQYF. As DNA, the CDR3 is TGTGCCTCCAACACCCAGAATACGCAGTATTTT.